These 18 T cell receptor beta chains came from one sample sequenced in a study of beta chain features in type 1 diabetes. cDNA synthesis used the whole RNA isolate, giving expressed TCRB sequences. Measured with immunoSEQ multiplex PCR; TCRdb has only the in-frame clones, and not every one. The sample consists of approximately 250,000 clones, roughly 15% of them appearing once. The sequencing input was naive CD4+ T cells from blood. Source of these receptors: a woman aged 40 to 49 in good health.

As to this clone: Different DNA sequences within this sample yield the same CDR3. This chain joins TRBV7-2 and TRBJ1-5; TRBD1 might be the D (5 bases). The germline CDR1 and CDR2 sequences are SGHTA and FQGNSA. The CDR3 has 15 residues. The V end lost 5 bases, the J end lost 0 bases, and 11 bases lay between the germline ends. The CDR3 bases are TGTGCCAGCAGCCCAGGGCAGTATAGCAATCAGCCCCAGCATTTT. Translated: CASSPGQYSNQPQHF.

The sample holds a few counts of this clone. The CDR3 sequence is CASSLDPEQPQHF. The CDR3 DNA is TGTGCCAGCAGCTTAGATCCCGAGCAGCCCCAGCATTTT. The chain links TRBV11-2 to TRBJ1-5; no firm D call. Looked up from germline, CDR1 is SGHAT and CDR2 is FQNNGV. The CDR3 contains 13 residues. V was trimmed by 0 bases and J by 7 bases, leaving 7 bases between them.

This clone was detected only a few times. V gene TRBV7-2 combines with J gene TRBJ1-1; a possible D gene is TRBD1 (6 bases). This CDR3 has 12 amino acids. Germline V lookup: CDR1 SGHTA, CDR2 FQGNSA. Trimming took off 5 bases at V and 4 bases at J, with 8 bases between the two ends. The CDR3 region has the DNA TGTGCCAGCAGCCAGGGGTTCACTGAAGCTTTCTTT. Translating it yields CASSQGFTEAFF.

The chain uses TRBV6-5 and TRBJ2-3; the D is unclear. V was cut by 5 bases and J by 8 bases, with 11 bases left in between. The CDR3 runs to 12 residues. Germline V gives CDR1 MNHEY, CDR2 SVGAGI. The CDR3 region has the DNA TGTGCCAGCAGTACCTCCTCCGGTACGCAGTATTTT. Protein: CASSTSSGTQYF.

Only a few counts were recorded for this clone. The chain links TRBV18 to TRBJ2-4, with 8 positions matching TRBD1. Germline CDR1 and CDR2: KGHSH and LQKENI. Germline trimming cut 3 bases from V and 4 bases from J; bases unmatched to any gene: 8. The CDR3 contains 16 residues. The CDR3 DNA sequence: TGTGCCAGCTCACCGGGTGGACAGGGCGGTAAAAACATTCAGTACTTC. Residues: CASSPGGQGGKNIQYF.

This clone was detected a few times. This chain links TRBV7-9 with TRBJ2-5, with 10 bases aligning to TRBD1. The CDR3 sequence is 17 residues long. Germline-derived CDR1 and CDR2 are SEHNR and FQNEAQ (reference sequence). V was pared by 5 bases and J by 6 bases, with 15 bases of the junction left unmatched. The DNA for the CDR3 is TGTGCCAGCAGCCAACCCCCGACAGGGGGCGCGTCGAAGACCCAGTACTTC. This encodes CASSQPPTGGASKTQYF.

The CDR3 is CASSEPRQGYNSPLHF. In DNA form, the CDR3 reads TGTGCCAGCAGTGAACCCCGACAGGGCTATAATTCACCCCTCCACTTT. The J gene is TRBJ1-6, the V gene TRBV25-1, with TRBD1 matching 7 bases. CDR1 and CDR2 (germline): MGHDK, SYGVNS. The ends lost 2 bases at V and 3 bases at J; junction bases unmatched: 4. The CDR3 runs 16 residues.

V and J are TRBV9 and TRBJ2-3; 7 positions agree with TRBD1. V lost 4 bases and J lost 1; bases outside the gene matches: 6. CDR1 and CDR2 from the germline V gene are SGDLS and YYNGEE. The CDR3 has 15 residues. CDR3 sequence: CASSLGQARTDTQYF. For the CDR3, the DNA is TGTGCCAGCAGCCTAGGACAGGCACGCACAGATACGCAGTATTTT.

Worth noting for this clone: Germline is not matched at one junction end, which may reflect a read error. The rearrangement links TRBV7-2 to TRBJ2-4; 8 nucleotides agree with TRBD1. Per germline, CDR1 SGHTA and CDR2 FQGNSA. CDR3 length equals 14 residues. The CDR3 spells CASSLVSGQGNSHF. CDR3 nucleotide sequence: TGTGCCAGCAGCTTAGTTTCTGGACAGGGAAATTCGCACTTC.

The chain uses TRBV4-2 and TRBJ2-3, with TRBD2 identical over 10 bases. The CDR3 sequence is 17 residues long. Germline loops: CDR1 LGHNA, CDR2 YNFKEQ. Unmatched junction bases numbered 9, after V lost 0 bases and J lost 6 bases. The DNA of the CDR3 is TGTGCCAGCAGCCAAGAATCACTAGCGGGGTCCAGCGATACGCAGTATTTT. Encoded protein: CASSQESLAGSSDTQYF.

Only a few counts were recorded for this clone. The chain employs TRBV13 and TRBJ1-2; D not resolved. CDR1 is PRHDT and CDR2 is FYEKMQ in the germline V gene (reference sequence). The CDR3 totals 17 residues. Trimming removed 1 base at V and 3 bases at J, with 18 bases between. The CDR3 region has the DNA TGTGCCAGCAGCTTAGTGTACAGAAGGGAGCTGGACTATGGCTACACCTTC. It codes for CASSLVYRRELDYGYTF.

In this sample, this clone turned up a few times. For the CDR3, the DNA is TGTGCCAGCAGCGTAGAGGCTAGCGGGGACCACGAGCAGTACTTC. It translates to CASSVEASGDHEQYF. The rearrangement links TRBV9 to TRBJ2-7, with TRBD2 matching over 9 bases. V was clipped by 0 bases and J by 5 bases; unmatched bases: 6. The germline V gene encodes CDR1 SGDLS and CDR2 YYNGEE. The CDR3 spans 15 residues.

There are a few counts of this clone. The V and J genes are TRBV6-5 and TRBJ2-5, with 9 bases matching TRBD2. Trimming took 8 bases from V and 5 from J; bases not matched to a gene: 9. Germline assignment: CDR1 MNHEY and CDR2 SVGAGI. CDR3 length: 14 residues. The chain's CDR3 is CASVKAGGGETQYF. DNA for the CDR3: TGTGCCAGCGTAAAAGCGGGGGGCGGGGAGACCCAGTACTTC.

The chain employs TRBV6-5 and TRBJ2-7; 9 nucleotides line up with TRBD1. The germline gives CDR1 MNHEY, CDR2 SVGAGI. The CDR3 has 13 residues. V shed 6 bases and J 5 bases; nucleotides not matched to a gene: 5. The CDR3 is CASSGDRAHEQYF. The CDR3 region has the DNA TGTGCCAGCAGCGGGGACAGGGCCCACGAGCAGTACTTC.

This clone was detected ten times or more. V is TRBV5-4 and J is TRBJ2-3; maybe TRBD2 (5 bases). The CDR3 length is 13 residues. The germline V gene encodes CDR1 SGHNT and CDR2 YYREEE (reference sequence). V gave up 6 bases and J gave up 4 bases, with 12 bases separating them. In nucleotides, the CDR3 is TGTGCCAGCACCCGGCAGGAGGCAGATACGCAGTATTTT. Protein sequence: CASTRQEADTQYF.

This clone was seen more than once but under ten times. The V gene is TRBV4-3, the J gene TRBJ1-6; D uncertain. The CDR3 consists of 16 residues. V was cut by 6 bases and J by 0 bases, with 12 bases left in between. Per the germline V gene, CDR1 is LGHNA and CDR2 is YSLEER. The CDR3 spells CASRLDLGSYNSPLHF. CDR3 DNA sequence: TGCGCCAGCAGACTAGACCTGGGCTCCTATAATTCACCCCTCCACTTT.

The table lists this clone with a few counts. The V call is TRBV13, the J call TRBJ2-3; tentative D call: TRBD1 (6 bases). CDR3 length: 15 amino acids. The ends were cut back, 0 bases at V and 6 bases at J, with 13 bases in the middle. CDR1 and CDR2 (germline): PRHDT, FYEKMQ (reference sequence). The CDR3 DNA sequence: TGTGCCAGCAGCTTAGGAGAAGGGGGACGGGATACGCAGTATTTT. Its translation is CASSLGEGGRDTQYF.

The table lists this clone with a few counts. The chain uses TRBV29-1 and TRBJ2-3; 10 nucleotides agree with TRBD2. The CDR3 is 19 residues long. From germline, CDR1 is SQVTM and CDR2 ANQGSEA. V gave up 3 bases and J gave up 1 base; unmatched junction bases: 16. CDR3 loop: CSVDSVGASGGRGTDTQYF. CDR3 nucleotide sequence: TGCAGCGTTGATTCGGTTGGGGCTAGCGGGGGTCGGGGCACAGATACGCAGTATTTT.